This T cell receptor (beta chain) was sequenced in a study of blood T cell repertoires in COVID-19. Across the study: There were acute and convalescent COVID-19 samples, and they came from the United States, Italy and Spain. PBMCs, B-cell-depleted T cells, or T cells were the source of the cDNA or gDNA that made up the material.

Sequenced by immunoSEQ multiplex PCR; TCRdb stores in-frame clones only, minus some. The table includes more than 95,000 clones, about 80% detected once. Trimming at V came to 0 bases and at J to 7 bases, leaving 8 bases not matched to a gene. The germline CDR1 and CDR2 sequences are GTSNPN and SVGIG (reference sequence). This CDR3 has 14 residues. The sequence was obtained from an elderly woman with active or convalescent COVID-19. Sequenced: peripheral blood. The chain recombines TRBV30 with TRBJ2-7; 8 nucleotides align to TRBD1. The CDR3 region has the DNA TGTGCCTGGAGTGTACAAGCAGGGGGCCGGGAGCAGTACTTC. Translation gives CAWSVQAGGREQYF.